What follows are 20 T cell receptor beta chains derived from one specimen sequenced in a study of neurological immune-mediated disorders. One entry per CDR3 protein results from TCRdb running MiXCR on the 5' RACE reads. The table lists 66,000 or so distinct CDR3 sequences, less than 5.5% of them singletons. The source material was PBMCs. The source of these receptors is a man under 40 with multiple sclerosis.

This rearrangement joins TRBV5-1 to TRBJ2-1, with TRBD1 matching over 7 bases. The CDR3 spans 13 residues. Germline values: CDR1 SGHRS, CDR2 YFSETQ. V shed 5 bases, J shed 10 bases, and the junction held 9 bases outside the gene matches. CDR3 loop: CASSLSPGQEQFF. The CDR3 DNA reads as TGCGCCAGCAGTCTTTCACCGGGACAGGAGCAGTTCTTC.

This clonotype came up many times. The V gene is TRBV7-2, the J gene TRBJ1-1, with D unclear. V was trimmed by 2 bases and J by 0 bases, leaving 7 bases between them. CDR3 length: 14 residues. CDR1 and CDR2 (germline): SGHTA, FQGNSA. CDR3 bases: TGTGCCAGCAGCTTACTGGTAATGAACACTGAAGCTTTCTTT. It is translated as CASSLLVMNTEAFF.

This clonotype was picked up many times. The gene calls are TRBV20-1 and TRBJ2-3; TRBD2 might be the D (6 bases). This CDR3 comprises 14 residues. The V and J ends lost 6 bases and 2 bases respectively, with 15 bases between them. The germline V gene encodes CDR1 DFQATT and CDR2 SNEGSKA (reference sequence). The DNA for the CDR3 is TGCAGTGCCGCATCCTTAGCGGACACAGATACGCAGTATTTT. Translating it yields CSAASLADTDTQYF.

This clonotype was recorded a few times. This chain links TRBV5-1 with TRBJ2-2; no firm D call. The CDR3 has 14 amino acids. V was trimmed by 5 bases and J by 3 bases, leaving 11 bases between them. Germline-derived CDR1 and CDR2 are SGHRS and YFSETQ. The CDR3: CASRETPHTGELFF. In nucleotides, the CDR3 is TGCGCCAGCAGAGAAACACCGCACACCGGGGAGCTGTTTTTT.

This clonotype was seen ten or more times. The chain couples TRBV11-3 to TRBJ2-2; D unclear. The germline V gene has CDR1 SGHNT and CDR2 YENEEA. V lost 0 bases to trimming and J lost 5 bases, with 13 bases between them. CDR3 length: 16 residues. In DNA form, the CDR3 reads TGTGCCAGCAGCTTAGAAGTTGTGGGTGGGACCGGGGAGCTGTTTTTT. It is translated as CASSLEVVGGTGELFF.

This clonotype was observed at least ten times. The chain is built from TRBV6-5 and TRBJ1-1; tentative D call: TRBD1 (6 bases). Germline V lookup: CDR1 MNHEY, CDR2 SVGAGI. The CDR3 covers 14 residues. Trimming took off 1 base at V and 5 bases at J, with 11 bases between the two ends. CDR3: CASSYLGASTEAFF. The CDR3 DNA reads TGTGCCAGCAGTTACTTGGGGGCTTCGACTGAAGCTTTCTTT.

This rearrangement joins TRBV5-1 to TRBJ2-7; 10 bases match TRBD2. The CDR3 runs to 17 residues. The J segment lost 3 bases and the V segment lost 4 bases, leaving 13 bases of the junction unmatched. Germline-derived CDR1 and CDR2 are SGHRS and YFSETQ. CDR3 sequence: CASSPRLAGGSSYEQYF. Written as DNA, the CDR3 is TGCGCCAGCAGCCCCCGACTAGCGGGCGGAAGTAGCTACGAGCAGTACTTC.

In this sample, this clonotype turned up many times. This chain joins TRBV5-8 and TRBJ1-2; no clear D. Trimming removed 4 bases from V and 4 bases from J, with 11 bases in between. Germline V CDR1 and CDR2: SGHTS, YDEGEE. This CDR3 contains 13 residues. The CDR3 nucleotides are TGTGCCAGCAGCCTCCGATCGATCTATGGCTACACCTTC. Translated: CASSLRSIYGYTF.

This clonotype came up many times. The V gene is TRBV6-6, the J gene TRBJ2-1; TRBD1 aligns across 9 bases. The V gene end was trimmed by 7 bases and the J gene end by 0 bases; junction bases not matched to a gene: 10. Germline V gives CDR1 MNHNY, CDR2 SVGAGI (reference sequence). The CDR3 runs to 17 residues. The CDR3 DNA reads TGTGCCAGCAATTCCGCCGGGACAGGGAGCTCCTACAATGAGCAGTTCTTC. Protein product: CASNSAGTGSSYNEQFF.

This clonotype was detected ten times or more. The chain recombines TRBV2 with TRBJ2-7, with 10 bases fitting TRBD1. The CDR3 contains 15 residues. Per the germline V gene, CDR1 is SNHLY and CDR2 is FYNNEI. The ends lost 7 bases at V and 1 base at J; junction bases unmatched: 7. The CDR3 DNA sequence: TGTGCCAGCAAAGGACAGGGGGGGAATTCCTACGAGCAGTACGTC. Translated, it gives CASKGQGGNSYEQYV.

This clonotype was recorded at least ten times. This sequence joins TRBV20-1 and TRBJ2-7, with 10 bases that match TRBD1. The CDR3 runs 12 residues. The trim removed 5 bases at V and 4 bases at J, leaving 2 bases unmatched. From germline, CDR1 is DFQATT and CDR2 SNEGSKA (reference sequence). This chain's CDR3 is CSARTGGYEQYF. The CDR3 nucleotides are TGCAGTGCTCGGACAGGGGGTTACGAGCAGTACTTC.

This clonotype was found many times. The DNA for the CDR3 is TGTGCCATCAGTGAGCCGGGACTAGCGGGGGGAGGCACCGGGGAGCTGTTTTTT. This translates into CAISEPGLAGGGTGELFF. The chain links TRBV10-3 to TRBJ2-2; TRBD2 aligns across 15 bases. CDR3 length: 18 residues. The germline gives CDR1 ENHRY, CDR2 SYGVKD. V was pared by 2 bases and J by 4 bases, with 5 bases of the junction left unmatched.

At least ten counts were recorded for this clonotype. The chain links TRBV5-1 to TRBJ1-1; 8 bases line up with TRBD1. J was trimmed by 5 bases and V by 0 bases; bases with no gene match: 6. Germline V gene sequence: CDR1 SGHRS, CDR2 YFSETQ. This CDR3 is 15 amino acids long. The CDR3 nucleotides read TGCGCCAGCAGCTTGGCGCAGGGGGCAGGGACTGAAGCTTTCTTT. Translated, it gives CASSLAQGAGTEAFF.

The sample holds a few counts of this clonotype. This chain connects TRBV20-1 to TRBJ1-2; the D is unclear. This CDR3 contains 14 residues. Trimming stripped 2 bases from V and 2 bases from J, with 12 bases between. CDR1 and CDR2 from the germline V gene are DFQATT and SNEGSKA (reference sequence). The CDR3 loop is CSARRPAENYGYTF. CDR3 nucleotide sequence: TGCAGTGCTAGAAGGCCCGCCGAGAACTATGGCTACACCTTC.

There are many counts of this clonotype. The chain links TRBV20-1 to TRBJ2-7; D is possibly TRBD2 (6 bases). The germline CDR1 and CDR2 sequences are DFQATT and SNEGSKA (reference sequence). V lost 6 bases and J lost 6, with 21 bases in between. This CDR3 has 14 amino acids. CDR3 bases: TGCAGTGCACAAACCGGGACGGGAGAAGCCGAGCAGTACTTC. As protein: CSAQTGTGEAEQYF.

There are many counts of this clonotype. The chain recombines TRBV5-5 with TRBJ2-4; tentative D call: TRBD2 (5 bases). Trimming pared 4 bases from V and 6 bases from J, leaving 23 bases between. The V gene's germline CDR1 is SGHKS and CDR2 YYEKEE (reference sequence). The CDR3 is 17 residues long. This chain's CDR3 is CASSADFRPGRGNIQYF. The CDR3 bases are TGTGCCAGCAGCGCTGACTTTCGACCCGGCCGGGGAAACATTCAGTACTTC.

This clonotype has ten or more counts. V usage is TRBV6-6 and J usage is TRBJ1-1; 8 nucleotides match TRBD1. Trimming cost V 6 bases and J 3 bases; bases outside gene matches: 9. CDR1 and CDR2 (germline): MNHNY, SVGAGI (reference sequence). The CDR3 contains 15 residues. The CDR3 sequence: CASRLDRGKDTEAFF. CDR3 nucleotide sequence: TGTGCCAGCAGATTAGACAGGGGTAAAGACACTGAAGCTTTCTTT.

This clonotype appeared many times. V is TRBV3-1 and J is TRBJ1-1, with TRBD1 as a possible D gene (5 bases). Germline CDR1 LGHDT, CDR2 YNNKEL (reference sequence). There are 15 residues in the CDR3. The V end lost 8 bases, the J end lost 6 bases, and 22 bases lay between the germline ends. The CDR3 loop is CASGKMGHLGAEAFF. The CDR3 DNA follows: TGTGCCAGCGGAAAGATGGGCCATCTGGGGGCTGAAGCTTTCTTT.

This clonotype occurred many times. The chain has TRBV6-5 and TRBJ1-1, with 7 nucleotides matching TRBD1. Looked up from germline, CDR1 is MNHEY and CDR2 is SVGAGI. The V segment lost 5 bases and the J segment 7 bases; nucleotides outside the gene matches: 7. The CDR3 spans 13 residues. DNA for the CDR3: TGTGCCAGCAGTCGGCCCTACAGGGGTGAAGCTTTCTTT. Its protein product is CASSRPYRGEAFF.

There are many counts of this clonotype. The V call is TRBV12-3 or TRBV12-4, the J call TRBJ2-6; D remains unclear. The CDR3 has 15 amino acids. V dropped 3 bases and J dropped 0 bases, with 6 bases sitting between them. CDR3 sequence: CASSFRRSGANVLTF. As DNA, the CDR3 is TGTGCCAGCAGTTTTCGCCGCTCTGGGGCCAACGTCCTGACTTTC.